These 8 T cell receptor beta chains originate from one sample sequenced in a study of cytomegalovirus exposure and HLA in healthy donors. Sequencing was performed with immunoSEQ multiplex PCR; in TCRdb, only in-frame clones are kept and a portion is missing. This table has around 300,000 clones, 88% appearing once. The specimen was PBMCs. The receptors were sampled from a woman younger than 35 in good health and CMV-seronegative.

This rearrangement joins TRBV6-7 to TRBJ2-7; 7 bases line up with TRBD2. TRBV6-7 belongs to the ORF category, with a function that is uncertain. V shed 2 bases and J 5 bases; nucleotides not matched to a gene: 24. The CDR3 length is 20 residues. The CDR3 coding sequence is TGTGCCAGCAGTTACGAACTACGTGGTAGCGGGCCGCCGTGGATCAACGAGCAGTACTTC. It specifies CASSYELRGSGPPWINEQYF.

The genes are TRBV28 and TRBJ1-1, with 9 nucleotides matching TRBD1. CDR1 is MDHEN and CDR2 is SYDVKM in the germline V gene. There are 15 residues in the CDR3. The ends lost 8 bases at V and 4 bases at J; junction bases unmatched: 11. CDR3 sequence (DNA): TGTGCCAGCCGTTCCACCGGGACAGGGCTCACTGAAGCTTTCTTT. Encoded protein: CASRSTGTGLTEAFF. Supplemented by reference TRBV28 and TRBJ1-1, the full variable domain reads DVKVTQSSRYLVKRTGEKVFLECVQDMDHENMFWYRQDPGLGLRLIYFSYDVKMKEKGDIPEGYSVSREKKERFSLILESASTNQTSMYLCASRSTGTGLTEAFFGQGTRLTVV.

The table lists this clone with a few counts. This sequence joins TRBV28 and TRBJ1-5, with TRBD1 matching 7 bases. Trimming cost V 1 base and J 3 bases; bases outside gene matches: 12. CDR1 is MDHEN and CDR2 is SYDVKM in the germline V gene. The CDR3 is 18 amino acids. In DNA form, the CDR3 reads TGTGCCAGCAGTTTATCCGACAGGGACGGCAGTATCAATCAGCCCCAGCATTTT. It encodes CASSLSDRDGSINQPQHF.

The gene calls are TRBV4-3 and TRBJ2-2, with TRBD2 matching 7 bases. CDR1 is LGHNA, CDR2 YSLEER, per germline. The CDR3 is made up of 17 amino acids. V lost 4 bases and J lost 2; bases outside the gene matches: 10. DNA for the CDR3: TGCGCCAGCAGCCCCTCTACGCTAGCGGTTAACACCGGGGAGCTGTTTTTT. Protein sequence: CASSPSTLAVNTGELFF.

The chain couples TRBV6-6 to TRBJ1-5; D unclear. CDR1 and CDR2 from the germline V gene are MNHNY and SVGAGI (reference sequence). The CDR3 totals 12 residues. The V and J ends lost 5 bases and 12 bases respectively, with 14 bases between them. CDR3 amino acids: CASSRTSGLQHF. Written as DNA, the CDR3 is TGTGCCAGCAGTCGAACGTCCGGACTCCAGCATTTT.

The chain uses TRBV14 and TRBJ2-7; the D gene is possibly TRBD2 (5 bases). Germline V lookup: CDR1 SGHDN, CDR2 FVKESK. Trimming removed 1 base at V and 8 bases at J, with 15 bases between. The CDR3 length is 14 residues. CDR3 amino acids: CASSQVSGGGQQYF. The CDR3 bases are TGTGCCAGCAGCCAAGTGAGCGGAGGTGGGCAGCAGTACTTC. The variable domain in full, completed from reference TRBV14 and TRBJ2-7, reads EAGVTQFPSHSVIEKGQTVTLRCDPISGHDNLYWYRRVMGKEIKFLLHFVKESKQDESGMPNNRFLAERTGGTYSTLKVQPAELEDSGVYFCASSQVSGGGQQYFGPGTRLTVT.

This rearrangement joins TRBV9 to TRBJ2-5, with 10 bases matching TRBD2. This CDR3 spans 17 amino acids. Trimming took 0 bases from V and 0 from J; bases not matched to a gene: 5. Per the germline V gene, CDR1 is SGDLS and CDR2 is YYNGEE. Written as DNA, the CDR3 is TGTGCCAGCAGCGTAGGGTTAGCGGGAGGTCACCAAGAGACCCAGTACTTC. This translates into CASSVGLAGGHQETQYF.

The V and J genes are TRBV18 and TRBJ2-3; 7 bases map to TRBD1. Trimming at V came to 3 bases and at J to 6 bases, leaving 6 bases not matched to a gene. The germline V gene encodes CDR1 KGHSH and CDR2 LQKENI. The CDR3 runs to 14 residues. Written as DNA, the CDR3 is TGTGCCAGCTCACCCGACAGGGACGGTGATACGCAGTATTTT. Translated, it gives CASSPDRDGDTQYF.